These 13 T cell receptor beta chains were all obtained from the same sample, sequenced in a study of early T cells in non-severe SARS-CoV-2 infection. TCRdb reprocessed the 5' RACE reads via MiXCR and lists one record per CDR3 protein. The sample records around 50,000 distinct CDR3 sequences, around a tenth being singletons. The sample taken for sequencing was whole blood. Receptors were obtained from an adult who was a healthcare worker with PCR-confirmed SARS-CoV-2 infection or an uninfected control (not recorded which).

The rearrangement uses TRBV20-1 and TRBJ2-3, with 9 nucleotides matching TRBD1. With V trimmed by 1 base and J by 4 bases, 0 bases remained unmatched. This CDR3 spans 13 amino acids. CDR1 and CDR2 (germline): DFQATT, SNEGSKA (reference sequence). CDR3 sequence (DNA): TGCAGTGCTAGAGGGACAGGGGCAGATACGCAGTATTTT. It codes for CSARGTGADTQYF.

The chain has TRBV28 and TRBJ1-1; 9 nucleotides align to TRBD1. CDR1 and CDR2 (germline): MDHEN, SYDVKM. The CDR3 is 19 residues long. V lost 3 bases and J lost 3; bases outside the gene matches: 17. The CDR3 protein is CASSFEFRPTGGQDTEAFF. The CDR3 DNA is TGTGCCAGCAGTTTTGAGTTCCGTCCTACAGGGGGCCAGGACACTGAAGCTTTCTTT. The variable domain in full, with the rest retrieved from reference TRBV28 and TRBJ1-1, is DVKVTQSSRYLVKRTGEKVFLECVQDMDHENMFWYRQDPGLGLRLIYFSYDVKMKEKGDIPEGYSVSREKKERFSLILESASTNQTSMYLCASSFEFRPTGGQDTEAFFGQGTRLTVV.

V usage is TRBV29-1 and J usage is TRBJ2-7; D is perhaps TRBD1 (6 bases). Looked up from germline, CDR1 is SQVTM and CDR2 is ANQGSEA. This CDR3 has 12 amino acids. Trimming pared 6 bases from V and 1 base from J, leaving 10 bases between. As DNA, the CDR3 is TGCAGCGTCGCAGGGGCATCCTACGAGCAGTACTTC. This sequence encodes CSVAGASYEQYF.

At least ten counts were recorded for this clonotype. CDR3 nucleotide sequence: TGTGCCAGCAGCGCGGGCGGGAGTGTCGAGACCCAGTACTTC. This codes for CASSAGGSVETQYF. The chain has TRBV9 and TRBJ2-5; 7 nucleotides match TRBD2. Germline assignment: CDR1 SGDLS and CDR2 YYNGEE. The CDR3 contains 14 residues. The V segment lost 3 bases and the J segment 5 bases; nucleotides outside the gene matches: 7.

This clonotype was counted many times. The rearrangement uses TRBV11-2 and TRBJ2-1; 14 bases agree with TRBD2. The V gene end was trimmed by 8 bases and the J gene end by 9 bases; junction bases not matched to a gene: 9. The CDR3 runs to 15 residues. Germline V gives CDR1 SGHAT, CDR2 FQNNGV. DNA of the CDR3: TGTGCCAGCGCAACCGGGACTAGCGGGAGAGGTGAGCAGTTCTTC. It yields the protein CASATGTSGRGEQFF.

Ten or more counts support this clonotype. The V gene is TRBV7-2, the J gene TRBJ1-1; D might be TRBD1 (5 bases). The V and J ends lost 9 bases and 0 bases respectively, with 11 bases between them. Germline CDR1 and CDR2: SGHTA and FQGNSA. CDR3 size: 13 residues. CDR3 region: CASKGFMNTEAFF. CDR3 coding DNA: TGTGCCAGTAAGGGGTTCATGAACACTGAAGCTTTCTTT.

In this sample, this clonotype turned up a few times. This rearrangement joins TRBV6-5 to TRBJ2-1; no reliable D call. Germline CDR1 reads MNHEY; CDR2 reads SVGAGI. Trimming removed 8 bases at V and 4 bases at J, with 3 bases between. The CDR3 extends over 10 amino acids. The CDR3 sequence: CASGYNEQFF. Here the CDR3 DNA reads TGTGCCAGCGGGTACAATGAGCAGTTCTTC.

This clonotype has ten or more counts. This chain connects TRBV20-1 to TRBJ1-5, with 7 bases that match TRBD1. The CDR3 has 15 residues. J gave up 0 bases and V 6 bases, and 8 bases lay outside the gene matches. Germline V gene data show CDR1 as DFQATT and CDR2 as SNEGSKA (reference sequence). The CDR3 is CSARDSDYSNQPQHF. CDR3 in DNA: TGCAGTGCGCGGGACAGCGATTATAGCAATCAGCCCCAGCATTTT.

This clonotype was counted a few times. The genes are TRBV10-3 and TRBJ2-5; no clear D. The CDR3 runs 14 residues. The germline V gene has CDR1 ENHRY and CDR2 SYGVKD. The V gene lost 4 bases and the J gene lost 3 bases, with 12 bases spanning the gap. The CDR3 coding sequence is TGTGCCATCAGTGGGGGTAGTGTTAAAGAGACCCAGTACTTC. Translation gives CAISGGSVKETQYF.

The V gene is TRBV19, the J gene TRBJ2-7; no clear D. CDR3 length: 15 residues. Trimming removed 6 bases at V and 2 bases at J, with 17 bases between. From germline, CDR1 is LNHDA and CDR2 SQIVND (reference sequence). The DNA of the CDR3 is TGTGCCAGTAGGCCATCACCTTCCTCCCCCTACGAGCAGTACTTC. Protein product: CASRPSPSSPYEQYF.

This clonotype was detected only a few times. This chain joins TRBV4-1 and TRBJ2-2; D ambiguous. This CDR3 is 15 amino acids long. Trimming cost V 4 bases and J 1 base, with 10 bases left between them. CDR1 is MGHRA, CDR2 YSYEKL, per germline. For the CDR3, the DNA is TGCGCCAGCAGCCGCGTATATCTGAACACCGGGGAGCTGTTTTTT. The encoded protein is CASSRVYLNTGELFF.

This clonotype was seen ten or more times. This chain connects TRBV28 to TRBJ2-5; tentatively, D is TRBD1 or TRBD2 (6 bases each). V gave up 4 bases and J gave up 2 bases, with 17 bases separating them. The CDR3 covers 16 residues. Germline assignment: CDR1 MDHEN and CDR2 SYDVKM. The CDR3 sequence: CASSSAGGGRQETQYF. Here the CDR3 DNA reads TGTGCCAGCAGTTCCGCCGGAGGGGGGAGGCAAGAGACCCAGTACTTC. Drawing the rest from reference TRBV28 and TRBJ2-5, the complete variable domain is DVKVTQSSRYLVKRTGEKVFLECVQDMDHENMFWYRQDPGLGLRLIYFSYDVKMKEKGDIPEGYSVSREKKERFSLILESASTNQTSMYLCASSSAGGGRQETQYFGPGTRLLVL.

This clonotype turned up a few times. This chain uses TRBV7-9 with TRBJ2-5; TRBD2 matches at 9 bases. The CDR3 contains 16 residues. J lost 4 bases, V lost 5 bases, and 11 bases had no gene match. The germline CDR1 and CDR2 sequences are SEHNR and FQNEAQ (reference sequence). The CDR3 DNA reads TGTGCCAGCAGCCCCTATTCTAGCGGGGTATCAGAGACCCAGTACTTC. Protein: CASSPYSSGVSETQYF.